This T cell receptor beta chain emerged from a study of PD-L1 blockade in urothelial cancer. In the study overall: A median blood sample held 141,255 T cells and under 85,000 unique TCRs.

CDR3 length: 15 amino acids. In germline, CDR1 is SGHAT, CDR2 FQNNGV. The V end lost 6 bases, the J end lost 2 bases, and 16 bases lay between the germline ends. Measured with immunoSEQ multiplex PCR; TCRdb has only the in-frame clones, and not every one. In the table there are about 63,000 clones, roughly four fifths of which are singletons. Study results and caveats: In blood at 3 weeks, tumor-associated clones expanded more among patients with durable benefit.

As regards this clone: As yet, its antigen is unknown.

Time point noted: pretreatment peripheral blood. The source is a man aged 65-85 years with urothelial cancer. The chain carries TRBV11-2 and TRBJ1-1, with D maybe TRBD1 (6 bases). The material was PBMCs, obtained around atezolizumab (anti-PD-L1) treatment. CDR3 DNA sequence: TGTGCCAGCAGGGGGACATACCTCGTCAACACTGAAGCTTTCTTT. This sequence encodes CASRGTYLVNTEAFF.